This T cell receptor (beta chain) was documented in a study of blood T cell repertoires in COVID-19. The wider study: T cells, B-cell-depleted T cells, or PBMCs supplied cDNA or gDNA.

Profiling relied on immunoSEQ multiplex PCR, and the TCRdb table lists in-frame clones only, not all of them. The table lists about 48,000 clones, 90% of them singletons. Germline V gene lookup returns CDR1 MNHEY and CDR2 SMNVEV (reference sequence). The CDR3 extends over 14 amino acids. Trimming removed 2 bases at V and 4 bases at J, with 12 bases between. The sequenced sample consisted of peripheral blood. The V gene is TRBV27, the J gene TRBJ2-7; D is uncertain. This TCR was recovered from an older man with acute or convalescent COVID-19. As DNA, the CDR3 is TGTGCCAGCAGTTTAAACTACGGAGATTACGAGCAGTACTTC. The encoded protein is CASSLNYGDYEQYF.